The sequence of this T cell receptor (beta chain) was determined in a study of immune characterization of retroperitoneal liposarcoma. TCRdb redid the calling of the PCR reads with MiXCR, one entry per CDR3 protein. This table holds about 10,000 distinct CDR3 sequences, 37% found once. The CDR3 has 15 residues. The germline gives CDR1 MNHEY, CDR2 SMNVEV (reference sequence). The TCR comes from a female donor with retroperitoneal liposarcoma. The sequencing input was tumor tissue. This rearrangement joins TRBV27 to TRBJ2-5, with 7 bases that match TRBD2. The DNA matches TRBJ2-7 better at its end, which makes the J call doubtful. The CDR3 loop reads CASSFVASGTYEQYF. CDR3 nucleotides: TGTGCCAGCAGTTTTGTAGCTAGCGGTACCTACGAGCAGTACTTC.